The T cell receptor beta chain under discussion was sequenced for a study of CD8 T cells in Susac syndrome. Findings of the study overall: The number of individuals included in the study's TCR sequencing and HLA analysis was acknowledged as relatively small.

The authors sequenced TCR beta from blood CD8+ and CD4+ T cells. It was negative isolation that provided the CD8+ and CD4+ T cells, whereas TEMRA cells were enriched by FACS. The V and J ends lost 0 bases and 6 bases respectively, with 7 bases between them. This CDR3 contains 13 residues. Germline CDR1 reads SGHDT; CDR2 reads YYEEEE. With random hexamers, reverse transcription was performed on about 0.5 to 1 ug of RNA. TCR beta CDR3 was amplified by immunoSEQ covering 54 Vbeta and 13 Jbeta. TCRdb reprocessed the immunoSEQ multiplex PCR reads via MiXCR and lists one record per CDR3 protein. The sample records approximately 160,000 distinct CDR3 sequences, 85% to 95% being singletons. In regard to this clonotype: Its target is not known.

The rearrangement uses TRBV5-6 and TRBJ1-5, with D maybe TRBD1 (5 bases). The clonotype comes from a human donor with multiple sclerosis. The sample was CD4+ T cells from PBMCs. The CDR3 DNA reads TGTGCCAGCAGCTTGGGAGGGGCTCAGCCCCAGCATTTT. Amino acid sequence: CASSLGGAQPQHF.